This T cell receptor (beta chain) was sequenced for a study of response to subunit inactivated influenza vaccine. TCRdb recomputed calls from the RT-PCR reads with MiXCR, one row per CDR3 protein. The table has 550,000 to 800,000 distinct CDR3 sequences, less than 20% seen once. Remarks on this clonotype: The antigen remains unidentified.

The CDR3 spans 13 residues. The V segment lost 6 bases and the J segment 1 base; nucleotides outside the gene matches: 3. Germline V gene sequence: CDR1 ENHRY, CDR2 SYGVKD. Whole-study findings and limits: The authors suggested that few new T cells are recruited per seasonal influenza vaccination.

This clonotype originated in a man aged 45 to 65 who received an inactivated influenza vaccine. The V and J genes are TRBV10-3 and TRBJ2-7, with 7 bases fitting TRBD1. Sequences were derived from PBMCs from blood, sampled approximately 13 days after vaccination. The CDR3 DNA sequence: TGTGCCATCAGGGGACAGCGGTCCTACGAGCAGTACTTC. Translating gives CAIRGQRSYEQYF.